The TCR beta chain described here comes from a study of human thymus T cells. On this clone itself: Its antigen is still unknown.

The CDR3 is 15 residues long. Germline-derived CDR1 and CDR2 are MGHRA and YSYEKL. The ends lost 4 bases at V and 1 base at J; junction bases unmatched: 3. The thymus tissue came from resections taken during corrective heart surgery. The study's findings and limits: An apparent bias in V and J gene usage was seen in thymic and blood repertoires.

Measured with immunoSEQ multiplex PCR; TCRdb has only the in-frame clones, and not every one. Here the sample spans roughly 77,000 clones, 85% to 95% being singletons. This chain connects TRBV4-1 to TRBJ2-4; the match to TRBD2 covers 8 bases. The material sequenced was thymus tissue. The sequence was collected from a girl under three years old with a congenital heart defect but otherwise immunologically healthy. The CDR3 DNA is TGCGCCAGCAGCCCGCCGGGGGGGGCCAAAAACATTCAGTACTTC. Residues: CASSPPGGAKNIQYF.